The 17 T cell receptor beta chains listed next were all sequenced from one sample in a study of CD8 T cells in Susac syndrome (dated by TCRdb to between 2018 and 2020). To prepare the library, the immunoSEQ multiplex PCR assay was applied. RNA was extracted using the RNeasy kit, and roughly 0.45 to 1 microgram was reverse transcribed with random hexamers. TCRdb handled the public reads itself, with Q25 trimming in fastp and clone calling in MiXCR, and kept productive beta chains. Rows are combined by CDR3 protein, so each entry shows the most common genes and DNA. Here the sample has around 100,000 distinct CDR3 sequences; approximately 95% occur a single time. The ten largest clones take up 0.3% of the sample. The sample comprised CD8+ T cells from PBMCs. The origin of the receptors is a human donor with Susac syndrome.

The chain uses TRBV11-2 and TRBJ2-5; TRBD1 matches 7 bases. The CDR3 has 14 amino acids. Germline CDR1 is SGHAT and CDR2 is FQNNGV. Unmatched junction bases numbered 7, after V lost 4 bases and J lost 5 bases. CDR3 nucleotides: TGTGCCAGCAGCTCCACAGGGGTGGTCGAGACCCAGTACTTC. Its protein is CASSSTGVVETQYF.

This rearrangement joins TRBV25-1 to TRBJ1-2, with D maybe TRBD1 (5 bases). CDR1 and CDR2 from the germline V gene are MGHDK and SYGVNS. The CDR3 is made up of 13 amino acids. Between the trimmed V and J ends, which lost 4 bases and 3 bases, there was a span of 9 bases. The CDR3 sequence: CASSGKGDYGYTF. The CDR3 DNA reads as TGTGCCAGCAGTGGGAAAGGGGACTATGGCTACACCTTC.

The V gene is TRBV24-1, the J gene TRBJ2-3, with 9 bases fitting TRBD2. CDR1 and CDR2 (germline): KGHDR, SFDVKD. This CDR3 region has 18 residues. J lost 6 bases, V lost 3 bases, and 15 bases had no gene match. The CDR3 loop is CATSDGASGVGLWDTQYF. In nucleotides, the CDR3 is TGTGCCACCAGTGATGGCGCTAGCGGGGTCGGTCTGTGGGATACGCAGTATTTT.

The chain links TRBV18 to TRBJ1-4; unclear D gene. Germline V CDR1 and CDR2: KGHSH, LQKENI. The CDR3 totals 14 residues. V shed 3 bases and J shed 8 bases, with 13 bases lying between them. CDR3 in DNA: TGTGCCAGCTCACCCATCAGCTTCACGGAAAAACTGTTTTTT. Amino acids: CASSPISFTEKLFF. Full variable domain (missing parts from reference TRBV18 and TRBJ1-4): NAGVMQNPRHLVRRRGQEARLRCSPMKGHSHVYWYRQLPEEGLKFMVYLQKENIIDESGMPKERFSAEFPKEGPSILRIQQVVRGDSAAYFCASSPISFTEKLFFGSGTQLSVL.

This chain joins TRBV19 and TRBJ2-7; D is unclear. CDR3 length: 13 amino acids. Trimming removed 3 bases from V and 3 bases from J, with 9 bases in between. Germline-derived CDR1 and CDR2 are LNHDA and SQIVND (reference sequence). CDR3 region: CASSMHSRYEQYF. CDR3 nucleotides: TGTGCCAGTAGTATGCACAGCCGCTACGAGCAGTACTTC. Combining the CDR3 with reference TRBV19 and TRBJ2-7 gives the whole variable domain DGGITQSPKYLFRKEGQNVTLSCEQNLNHDAMYWYRQDPGQGLRLIYYSQIVNDFQKGDIAEGYSVSREKKESFPLTVTSAQKNPTAFYLCASSMHSRYEQYFGPGTRLTVT.

This clonotype was seen a few times. V and J are TRBV12-3 or TRBV12-4 and TRBJ1-1; unclear D gene. The CDR3 length is 12 residues. V lost 5 bases to trimming and J lost 1 base, with 5 bases between them. CDR3 coding DNA: TGTGCCAGCAGTCGGTCGAACACTGAAGCTTTCTTT. The encoded protein is CASSRSNTEAFF.

V is TRBV4-2 and J is TRBJ2-2; no firm D call. V dropped 10 bases and J dropped 1 base, with 7 bases sitting between them. Germline V gives CDR1 LGHNA, CDR2 YNFKEQ. This CDR3 has 12 amino acids. The DNA of the CDR3 is TGTGCCACGATCAGGAACACCGGGGAGCTGTTTTTT. Translating it yields CATIRNTGELFF.

The chain employs TRBV3-1 and TRBJ2-5; 8 bases are a match to TRBD2. Germline trimming cut 2 bases from V and 4 bases from J; bases unmatched to any gene: 9. Germline V CDR1 and CDR2: LGHDT, YNNKEL (reference sequence). CDR3 size: 16 residues. The DNA for the CDR3 is TGTGCCAGCAGCCAATGGCTAGCGGGCCAGGGAGAGACCCAGTACTTC. Translation gives CASSQWLAGQGETQYF.

The V call is TRBV3-1, the J call TRBJ2-1; D remains ambiguous. The CDR3 runs to 12 residues. Germline CDR1 LGHDT, CDR2 YNNKEL (reference sequence). The V and J ends lost 0 bases and 4 bases respectively, with 1 base between them. This CDR3 reads CASSQEYNEQFF. The CDR3 region has the DNA TGTGCCAGCAGCCAAGAGTACAATGAGCAGTTCTTC.

J is TRBJ2-7 and V is TRBV20-1; 10 bases agree with TRBD2. The V gene's germline CDR1 is DFQATT and CDR2 SNEGSKA (reference sequence). This CDR3 has 15 amino acids. V trimming: 1 base; J trimming: 2 bases; junction bases outside the gene matches: 5. The CDR3 DNA reads as TGCAGTGCTAGAGCCCAGCGGGAGGGGACCTACGAGCAGTACTTC. It is translated as CSARAQREGTYEQYF.

The chain uses TRBV28 and TRBJ1-1; D may be TRBD1 (5 bases). The germline V gene has CDR1 MDHEN and CDR2 SYDVKM. With 4 bases removed from V and 11 bases from J, the gap between germline ends came to 26 bases. The CDR3 is 16 amino acids. CDR3 residues: CASSSPFSDTTSGAFF. The CDR3 DNA sequence: TGTGCCAGCAGTTCCCCCTTCTCGGACACGACTTCCGGGGCTTTCTTT.

The rearrangement joins TRBV4-1 to TRBJ2-3; possible D gene TRBD2, 6 bases. This CDR3 contains 15 residues. V gave up 2 bases and J gave up 0 bases, with 9 bases separating them. The germline V gene encodes CDR1 MGHRA and CDR2 YSYEKL. The CDR3 DNA reads TGCGCCAGCAGCCAACTAGGACTAAGCACAGATACGCAGTATTTT. This sequence encodes CASSQLGLSTDTQYF.

The CDR3 loop reads CSVETEQYITEAFF. The CDR3, as DNA: TGCAGCGTTGAAACGGAACAGTATATAACTGAAGCTTTCTTT. The chain has TRBV29-1 and TRBJ1-1; D is unclear. With 2 bases removed from V and 5 bases from J, the gap between germline ends came to 15 bases. Germline CDR1 reads SQVTM; CDR2 reads ANQGSEA. This CDR3 comprises 14 residues. The variable domain in full, completed from reference TRBV29-1 and TRBJ1-1, reads SAVISQKPSRDICQRGTSLTIQCQVDSQVTMMFWYRQQPGQSLTLIATANQGSEATYESGFVIDKFPISRPNLTFSTLTVSNMSPEDSSIYLCSVETEQYITEAFFGQGTRLTVV.

This rearrangement joins TRBV11-2 to TRBJ2-1; D gene unclear. This CDR3 has 12 amino acids. V lost 7 bases and J 13 bases, leaving 17 bases between the germline ends. The germline CDR1 and CDR2 sequences are SGHAT and FQNNGV. CDR3: CASKPSGQRQFF. The CDR3 bases are TGTGCCAGCAAACCCTCGGGCCAGCGCCAGTTCTTC.

The CDR3 is CATSRDRLPRGETQYF. Written as DNA, the CDR3 is TGTGCCACCAGCAGAGATCGACTTCCCAGGGGGGAGACCCAGTACTTC. The chain combines TRBV15 with TRBJ2-5, with TRBD1 identical over 7 bases. The CDR3 spans 16 residues. Per the germline V gene, CDR1 is LNHNV and CDR2 is YYDKDF (reference sequence). The trim removed 0 bases at V and 5 bases at J, leaving 9 bases unmatched. Variable domain in full (rest from reference TRBV15 and TRBJ2-5): DAMVIQNPRYQVTQFGKPVTLSCSQTLNHNVMYWYQQKSSQAPKLLFHYYDKDFNNEADTPDNFQSRRPNTSFCFLDIRSPGLGDTAMYLCATSRDRLPRGETQYFGPGTRLLVL.

V gene TRBV3-1 combines with J gene TRBJ2-3; tentative D call: TRBD2 (6 bases). The V gene lost 4 bases and the J gene lost 2 bases, with 10 bases spanning the gap. CDR3 length: 14 amino acids. Germline loops: CDR1 LGHDT, CDR2 YNNKEL (reference sequence). The CDR3 here is CASSRAGSTDTQYF. The CDR3 DNA reads TGTGCCAGCAGCCGGGCGGGGTCCACAGATACGCAGTATTTT.

This chain links TRBV12-3 or TRBV12-4 with TRBJ1-2; no firm D call. Trimming removed 8 bases from V and 4 bases from J, with 11 bases in between. This CDR3 comprises 12 residues. The CDR3 is CASRDGSYGYTF. Written as DNA, the CDR3 is TGTGCCAGCCGAGACGGAAGCTATGGCTACACCTTC.